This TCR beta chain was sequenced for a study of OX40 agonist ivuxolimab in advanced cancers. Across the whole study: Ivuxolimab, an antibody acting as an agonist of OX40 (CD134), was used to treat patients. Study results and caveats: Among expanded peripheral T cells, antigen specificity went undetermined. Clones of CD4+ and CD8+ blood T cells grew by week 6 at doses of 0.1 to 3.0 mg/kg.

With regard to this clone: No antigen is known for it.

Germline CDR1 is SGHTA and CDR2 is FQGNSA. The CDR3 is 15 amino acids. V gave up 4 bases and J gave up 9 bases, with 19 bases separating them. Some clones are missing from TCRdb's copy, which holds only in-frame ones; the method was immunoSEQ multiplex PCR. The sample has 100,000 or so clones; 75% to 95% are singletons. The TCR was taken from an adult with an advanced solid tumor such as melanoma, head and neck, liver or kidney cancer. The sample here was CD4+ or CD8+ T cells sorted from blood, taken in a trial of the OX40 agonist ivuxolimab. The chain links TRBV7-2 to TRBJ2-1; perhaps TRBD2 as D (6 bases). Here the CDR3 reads CASSSLPSGVGEQFF. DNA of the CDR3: TGTGCCAGCAGCTCACTACCCTCGGGAGTGGGTGAGCAGTTCTTC.